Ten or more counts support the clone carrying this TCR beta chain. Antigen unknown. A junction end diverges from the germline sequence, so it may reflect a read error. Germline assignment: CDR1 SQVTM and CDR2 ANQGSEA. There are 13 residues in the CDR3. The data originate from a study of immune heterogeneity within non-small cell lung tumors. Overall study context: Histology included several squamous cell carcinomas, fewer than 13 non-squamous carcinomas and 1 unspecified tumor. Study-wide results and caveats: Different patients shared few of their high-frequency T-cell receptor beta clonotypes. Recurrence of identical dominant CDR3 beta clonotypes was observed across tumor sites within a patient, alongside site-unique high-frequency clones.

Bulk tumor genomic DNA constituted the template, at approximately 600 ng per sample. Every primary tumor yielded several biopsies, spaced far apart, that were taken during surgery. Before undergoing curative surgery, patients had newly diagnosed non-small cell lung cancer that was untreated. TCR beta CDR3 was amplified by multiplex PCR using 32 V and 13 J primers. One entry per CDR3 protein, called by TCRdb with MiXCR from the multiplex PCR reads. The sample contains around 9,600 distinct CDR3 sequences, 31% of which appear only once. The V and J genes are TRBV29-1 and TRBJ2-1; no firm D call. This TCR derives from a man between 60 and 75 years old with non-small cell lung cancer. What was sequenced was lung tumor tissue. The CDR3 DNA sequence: TGCAGCGTTGAAGAACCTGCGTACAGTGAGCAGTTCTTC. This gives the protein CSVEEPAYSEQFF.